This T cell receptor (beta chain) was observed in a study of beta chain features in type 1 diabetes. Study at large: In age, gender and cell yields, patients were similar to healthy donors. In all, around 100,000,000 sorted cells from all samples were analyzed.

This CDR3 is 15 amino acids long. Per germline, CDR1 GTSNPN and CDR2 SVGIG (reference sequence). With 3 bases clipped from V and 1 base from J, the junction kept 5 bases outside the gene matches. As to this clone: Its antigen is not known.

Expressed TCRB transcripts were sequenced because the isolated RNA had all been reverse transcribed beforehand. Around 3.9 million reads on average were seen across naive, central memory and regulatory T cell samples. Profiling relied on immunoSEQ multiplex PCR, and the TCRdb table lists in-frame clones only, not all of them. The sample shows fewer than 110,000 clones, under 30% of them seen only once. Sorted populations all had greater than 95% purity. Study conclusions and caveats: Type 1 diabetes patients showed a moderate but significant shortening of TCRB CDR3s in all four CD4+ subsets.

The receptor's source is a woman between 18 and 29 years old with type 1 diabetes. The sequencing sample was made of central memory CD4+ T cells from blood. V gene TRBV30 combines with J gene TRBJ2-1; 8 bases agree with TRBD2. The CDR3 nucleotides read TGTGCCTGGAGCGCAGCGGGAGTGTCCTACAATGAGCAGTTCTTC. As protein: CAWSAAGVSYNEQFF.